A selection of T cell receptor beta chains follows, all from one sample in a study of Ad26.COV2.S vaccination and SARS-CoV-2 variants. Some clones are missing from TCRdb's copy, which holds only in-frame ones; the method was immunoSEQ multiplex PCR. The sample holds around 300,000 clones, 88% seen once. The sequenced sample was peripheral blood, obtained in a trial of Ad26.COV2.S vaccine versus placebo. The source of these receptors is a person between 18 and 65 years old who received the Ad26.COV2.S COVID-19 vaccine or a placebo. The CDR3 runs from the conserved cysteine through the conserved F or W. Each record gives: J gene, V gene, D gene, clone size, CDR3 DNA, CDR3 protein. D genes are given only for firm matches. Some rows mark clone size as missing; the rest say once, few, many or name a class of expanded clone.

J: TRBJ2-3; V: TRBV9; D: .; size: .; DNA: TGTGCCAGCAGCCTCAGGGCTGCAGATACGCAGTATTTT; CDR3: CASSLRAADTQYF
J: TRBJ2-1; V: TRBV6-5; D: TRBD2; size: many; DNA: TGTGCCAGCATGGGACTAGCGGGAGGGTTTGGTGAGCAGTTCTTC; CDR3: CASMGLAGGFGEQFF
J: TRBJ2-2; V: TRBV7-2; D: .; size: many; DNA: TGTGCCAGCAGCTTAGCGGATCTCGGGGAGCTGTTTTTT; CDR3: CASSLADLGELFF
J: TRBJ2-4; V: TRBV7-8; D: TRBD2; size: .; DNA: TGTGCCAGCAGCTTAATCAGCGGGGGAAACATTCAGTACTTC; CDR3: CASSLISGGNIQYF
J: TRBJ2-5; V: TRBV7-2; D: .; size: .; DNA: TGTGCCAGCAGCCTCAACGCAGCAAGGTACCAAGAGACCCAGTACTTC; CDR3: CASSLNAARYQETQYF
J: TRBJ1-5; V: TRBV7-9; D: .; size: once; DNA: TGTGCCACCAATCAAGGCAATCAGCCCCAGCATTTT; CDR3: CATNQGNQPQHF
J: TRBJ2-1; V: TRBV15; D: TRBD2; size: .; DNA: TGTGCCACCAGCGAAATGAGCGGGGCCTACAATGAGCAGTTCTTC; CDR3: CATSEMSGAYNEQFF
J: TRBJ1-2; V: TRBV4-3; D: .; size: .; DNA: TGCGCCAGCAGCCAAGATCTGAAGGATAACTATGGCTACACCTTC; CDR3: CASSQDLKDNYGYTF
J: TRBJ2-7; V: TRBV4-1; D: .; size: few; DNA: TGCGCCAGCAGCCTAGGGATTGTTGGCGAGCAGTACTTC; CDR3: CASSLGIVGEQYF
J: TRBJ2-1; V: TRBV19; D: .; size: .; DNA: TGTGCCACCGGGGTCAGCTCCTACAATGAGCAGTTCTTC; CDR3: CATGVSSYNEQFF
J: TRBJ1-2; V: TRBV2; D: .; size: .; DNA: TGTGCCAGCAGTGCGGAGAACTATGGCTACACCTTC; CDR3: CASSAENYGYTF
J: TRBJ2-7; V: TRBV3-1/TRBV3-2; D: TRBD1; size: once; DNA: TGTGCCAGCAGCCAAGATCCCGTGGCAATACAGGGGGCGGCTTACGAGCAGTACTTC; CDR3: CASSQDPVAIQGAAYEQYF
J: TRBJ1-1; V: TRBV4-3; D: .; size: .; DNA: TGCGCCAGCAGCCAAGGACCTGAAGCTTTCTTT; CDR3: CASSQGPEAFF
J: TRBJ2-7; V: TRBV6-6; D: .; size: .; DNA: TGTGCCAGCAGTTCGGGGCGGGAAAACTACGAGCAGTACTTC; CDR3: CASSSGRENYEQYF
J: TRBJ2-2; V: TRBV19; D: .; size: .; DNA: TGTGCCAGTACCCCTCAGACGACGAACACCGGGGAGCTGTTTTTT; CDR3: CASTPQTTNTGELFF
J: TRBJ1-3; V: TRBV6-2/TRBV6-3; D: .; size: .; DNA: TGTGCCAGCAGTACTCCATCCCGGGACATCGGAAACACCATATATTTT; CDR3: CASSTPSRDIGNTIYF
J: TRBJ1-5; V: TRBV30; D: .; size: .; DNA: TGTGCCTGGGGGGAAGGCGATTATAGCAATCAGCCCCAGCATTTT; CDR3: CAWGEGDYSNQPQHF
J: TRBJ1-6; V: TRBV7-6; D: .; size: .; DNA: TGTGCCAGCAGCTTAGGAGGGACGGGAAATTCACCCCTCCACTTT; CDR3: CASSLGGTGNSPLHF
J: TRBJ2-4; V: TRBV19; D: .; size: .; DNA: TGTGCCAGTAGTAGCACAGGTGGAAACATTCAGTACTTC; CDR3: CASSSTGGNIQYF
J: TRBJ1-1; V: TRBV21-1; D: .; size: .; DNA: TGTGCCAGCAGTCCACCGTCTCCCAGGGGAGTCATGAACACTGAAGCTTTCTTT; CDR3: CASSPPSPRGVMNTEAFF
J: TRBJ1-2; V: TRBV7-8; D: TRBD1; size: .; DNA: TGTGCCAGCAGCCCGACAGGGACCTATGGCTACACCTTC; CDR3: CASSPTGTYGYTF
J: TRBJ1-2; V: TRBV10-3; D: .; size: .; DNA: TGTGCCATCAGACAGGGAGATGGCTACACCTTC; CDR3: CAIRQGDGYTF
J: TRBJ1-4; V: TRBV5-4; D: TRBD1; size: .; DNA: TGTGCCAGCAGCTCGGGACAGATCTCTAATGAAAAACTGTTTTTT; CDR3: CASSSGQISNEKLFF
J: TRBJ2-7; V: TRBV6-5; D: TRBD1; size: .; DNA: TGTGCCAGCAGCCGTCGACAGGGGGCGAACGAGCAGTACTTC; CDR3: CASSRRQGANEQYF
J: TRBJ1-1; V: TRBV11-2; D: .; size: .; DNA: TGTGCCAGCAGCTTCAACCAGGTTGTGTCGGCTTTCTTT; CDR3: CASSFNQVVSAFF
J: TRBJ2-3; V: TRBV4-2; D: TRBD2; size: .; DNA: TGTGCCAGCAGCCAAGATCTCTTCCAGCGGGAGATCACAGATACGCAGTATTTT; CDR3: CASSQDLFQREITDTQYF
J: TRBJ1-3; V: TRBV4-1; D: .; size: .; DNA: TGCGCCAGCAGCCAAGATGTCAGTTACTCTGGAAACACCATATATTTT; CDR3: CASSQDVSYSGNTIYF
J: TRBJ2-7; V: TRBV10-3; D: .; size: once; DNA: TGTGCCATCAGTGAGTCGGGGTTGGCGAGTGTCTCCTACGAGCAGTACTTC; CDR3: CAISESGLASVSYEQYF
J: TRBJ1-6; V: TRBV4-3; D: .; size: .; DNA: TGCGCCAGCAGCCAAGATAAAGGGACGCCGAATTCACCCCTCCACTTT; CDR3: CASSQDKGTPNSPLHF
J: TRBJ1-4; V: TRBV3-1/TRBV3-2; D: .; size: .; DNA: TGTGCCAGCAAACTACACCGGGACTCTGAAAAACTGTTTTTT; CDR3: CASKLHRDSEKLFF
J: TRBJ2-5; V: TRBV7-3; D: TRBD2; size: .; DNA: TGTGCCAGCACTAGCTCCGGGACTACCGGAGAGACCCAGTACTTC; CDR3: CASTSSGTTGETQYF
J: TRBJ2-1; V: TRBV9; D: .; size: .; DNA: TGTGCCAGCAGCGTAGTATCAGCGGCCAATGAGCAGTTCTTC; CDR3: CASSVVSAANEQFF
J: TRBJ1-5; V: TRBV7-2; D: .; size: .; DNA: TGTGCCAGCAGCTTAGTGTACGGGGGGGGGCAGCCCCAGCATTTT; CDR3: CASSLVYGGGQPQHF
J: TRBJ2-1; V: TRBV15; D: TRBD2; size: .; DNA: TGTGCCACCAGCAGAGATTGGCCTAGCGGGGTTAGCTCCTACAATGAGCAGTTCTTC; CDR3: CATSRDWPSGVSSYNEQFF
J: TRBJ2-3; V: TRBV3-1/TRBV3-2; D: .; size: .; DNA: TGTGCCAGCAGCCAAGGGGTCTGGGGACCGAGCACAGATACGCAGTATTTT; CDR3: CASSQGVWGPSTDTQYF
J: TRBJ1-1; V: TRBV9; D: TRBD1; size: .; DNA: TGTGCCAGCAGCACGACAGGGATCACTGAAGCTTTCTTT; CDR3: CASSTTGITEAFF
J: TRBJ2-6; V: TRBV6-2/TRBV6-3; D: .; size: .; DNA: TGTGCCAGCAGTCACAGGGTTGCTGGGGCCAACGTCCTGACTTTC; CDR3: CASSHRVAGANVLTF
J: TRBJ2-1; V: TRBV11-1; D: .; size: .; DNA: TGTGCCAATGACGGCAATGAGCAGTTCTTC; CDR3: CANDGNEQFF
J: TRBJ1-5; V: TRBV28; D: .; size: .; DNA: TGTGCCAGCAGTTTATATGGGGCTCAGCCCCAGCATTTT; CDR3: CASSLYGAQPQHF
J: TRBJ1-6; V: TRBV2; D: .; size: .; DNA: TGTGCCAGCAGTGCCGATTCACCCCTCCACTTT; CDR3: CASSADSPLHF
J: TRBJ2-7; V: TRBV29-1; D: TRBD2; size: .; DNA: TGCAGCGTTGAGCAGGGCGGGTCTAGCGGTCGCTACGAGCAGTACTTC; CDR3: CSVEQGGSSGRYEQYF
J: TRBJ2-5; V: TRBV12-3/TRBV12-4; D: .; size: .; DNA: TGTGCCAGCAGTTTAGGGCTAGCCGAGACCCAGTACTTC; CDR3: CASSLGLAETQYF
J: TRBJ2-4; V: TRBV13; D: .; size: .; DNA: TGTGCCAGCAGCTTGACAGTTCGCCAACAAAACATTCAGTACTTC; CDR3: CASSLTVRQQNIQYF
J: TRBJ1-1; V: TRBV7-9; D: .; size: .; DNA: TGTGCCAGCAGCTTTATCGCGCCACCCAACACTGAAGCTTTCTTT; CDR3: CASSFIAPPNTEAFF